This TCR beta chain was recovered during a study of blood T cell repertoires in COVID-19 (dated by TCRdb to the early 2020s). Background for the entire study: Samples covering the acute and convalescent phases of COVID-19 were provided by collaborators in the United States, Italy and Spain. The material from the prospective study consisted of cDNA or gDNA derived from T cells, B-cell-depleted T cells, or PBMCs. The dataset comprised deeply sampled blood TCRbeta repertoires from subjects exposed to, actively infected with, or recovered from COVID-19. A freely available public database, intended as a resource for researchers studying the immune response to SARS-CoV-2, is where the repertoires were released. Samples were obtained from the ongoing ImmuneRACE study (first 160 participants) and from over 1,000 subjects provided by 6 global collaborators. A de-identified subject ID, COVID-19 status, age in years and sex were almost always included in the sample metadata. Where available, HLA class I and class II types were taken from metadata supplied by the sample provider and were not determined by assay-based typing. Study-level results and caveats: How much clinical and demographic metadata was included differed by source and by participant, and the metadata was provided uncurated.

Worth noting for this clone: The antigen it binds to is not known. Base qualities were left out, and no much larger clone turns up one base away.

In Seattle, one collaborating source enrolled patients while the infection was active and tracked those patients longitudinally over the course of disease. The collaborating institutions used their own protocols to collect whole blood in K2EDTA tubes. For TCRbeta analysis, collaborators shipped samples as frozen whole blood, isolated PBMCs, or DNA extracted from either of those sample types. TCRbeta CDR3 regions were amplified from genomic DNA using the immunoSEQ Assay, a bias-controlled multiplex PCR. The paper's processing steps were these. The number of nucleated cells in each sample was estimated from the amplification of reference gene primers within the assay. To quantify the absolute abundance of each unique TCRbeta CDR3 rearrangement, sequence reads were collapsed and filtered. For each sample, productive Simpson clonality was calculated as the square root of Simpson's diversity index across productive rearrangements. TCRdb's version of the immuneACCESS table is confined to in-frame rearrangements and falls short of the full clone set. An unresolved V gene accounts for under half of the shortfall where checked; the remainder is of unknown origin. V and J calls and clone size are as listed in that table; D and trimming were resolved from the DNA. Recorded for this sample are almost 400,000 clones; about 87% of them occurred a single time. The ten largest clones represent over 2% of the sample.

The CDR3 spans 13 residues, from the cysteine through the phenylalanine. Solely the CDR3 DNA is kept, with 39 bases framed from the first base. CDR1 SQVTM and CDR2 ANQGSEA were looked up in the germline V gene. After removal of 7 bases from V and 4 bases from J, the junction retains 10 bases not matched to a gene. Sequencing was done on a sample of peripheral blood. The source is a woman aged 60-70 years with COVID-19, enrolled during active disease. This receptor chain uses TRBV29-1 and TRBJ2-7, and 7 junctional nucleotides match TRBD1. The DNA sequence is TGCAGCGGACGGGACAGTGACGGTTACGAGCAGTACTTC. This sequence encodes CSGRDSDGYEQYF.